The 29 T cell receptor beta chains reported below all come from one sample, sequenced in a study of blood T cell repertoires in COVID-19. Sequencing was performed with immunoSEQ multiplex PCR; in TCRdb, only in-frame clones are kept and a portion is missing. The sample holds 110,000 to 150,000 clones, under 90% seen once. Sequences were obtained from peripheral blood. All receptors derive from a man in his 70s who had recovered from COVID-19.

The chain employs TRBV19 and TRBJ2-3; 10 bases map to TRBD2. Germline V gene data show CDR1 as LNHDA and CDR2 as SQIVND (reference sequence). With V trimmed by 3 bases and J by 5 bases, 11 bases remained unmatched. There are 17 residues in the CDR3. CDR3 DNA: TGTGCCAGTAGTATTTGGGGAGCTAGCGGGAGAAGAGATACGCAGTATTTT. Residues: CASSIWGASGRRDTQYF.

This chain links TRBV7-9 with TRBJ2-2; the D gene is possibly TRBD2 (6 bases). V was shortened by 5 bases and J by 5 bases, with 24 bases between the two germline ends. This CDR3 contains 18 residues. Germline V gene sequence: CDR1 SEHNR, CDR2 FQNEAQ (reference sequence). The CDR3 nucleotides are TGTGCCAGCAGCGCCCCAGGTGAAATCGGGGGAGATACCGGGGAGCTGTTTTTT. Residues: CASSAPGEIGGDTGELFF.

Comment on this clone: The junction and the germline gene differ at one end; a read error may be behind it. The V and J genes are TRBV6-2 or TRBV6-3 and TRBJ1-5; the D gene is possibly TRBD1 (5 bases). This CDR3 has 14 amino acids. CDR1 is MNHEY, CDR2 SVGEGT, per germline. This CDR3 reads CASSNSVGGQPQHF. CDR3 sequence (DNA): TGTGCCAGCAGTAACTCCGTCGGGGGTCAGCCCCAGCATTTT.

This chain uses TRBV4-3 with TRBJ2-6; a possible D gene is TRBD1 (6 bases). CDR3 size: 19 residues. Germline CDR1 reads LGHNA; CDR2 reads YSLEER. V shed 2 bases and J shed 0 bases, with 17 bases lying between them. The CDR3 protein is CASSQLGQLLSSGANVLTF. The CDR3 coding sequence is TGCGCCAGCAGCCAACTCGGACAGCTCCTAAGCTCTGGGGCCAACGTCCTGACTTTC.

CDR3 sequence (DNA): TGCAGCGTTGAATGGGTGGGACTAGCGGACCAAGAGACCCAGTACTTC. This sequence encodes CSVEWVGLADQETQYF. This chain uses TRBV29-1 with TRBJ2-5, with 11 bases aligning to TRBD2. Germline CDR1 is SQVTM and CDR2 is ANQGSEA. This CDR3 has 16 residues. Trimming at V came to 2 bases and at J to 0 bases, leaving 5 bases not matched to a gene. Based on the CDR3 plus reference TRBV29-1 and TRBJ2-5, the full variable domain is SAVISQKPSRDICQRGTSLTIQCQVDSQVTMMFWYRQQPGQSLTLIATANQGSEATYESGFVIDKFPISRPNLTFSTLTVSNMSPEDSSIYLCSVEWVGLADQETQYFGPGTRLLVL.

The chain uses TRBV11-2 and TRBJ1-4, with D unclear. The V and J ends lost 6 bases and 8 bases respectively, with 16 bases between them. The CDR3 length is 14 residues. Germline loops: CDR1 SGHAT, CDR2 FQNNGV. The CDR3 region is CASSQTQWAEKLFF. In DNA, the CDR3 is TGTGCCAGCAGTCAAACACAGTGGGCCGAAAAACTGTTTTTT.

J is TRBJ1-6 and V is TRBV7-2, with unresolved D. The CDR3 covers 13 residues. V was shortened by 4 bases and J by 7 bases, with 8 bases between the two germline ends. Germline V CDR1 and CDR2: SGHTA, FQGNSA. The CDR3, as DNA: TGTGCCAGCAGCTCCGACGGGAATTCACCCCTCCACTTT. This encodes CASSSDGNSPLHF.

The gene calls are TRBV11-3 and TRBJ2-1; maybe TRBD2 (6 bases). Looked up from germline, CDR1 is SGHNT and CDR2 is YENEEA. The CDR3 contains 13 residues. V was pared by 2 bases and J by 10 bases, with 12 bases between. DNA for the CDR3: TGTGCCAGCAGCTTACCGGGAGTAGGGGAGCAGTTCTTC. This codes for CASSLPGVGEQFF.

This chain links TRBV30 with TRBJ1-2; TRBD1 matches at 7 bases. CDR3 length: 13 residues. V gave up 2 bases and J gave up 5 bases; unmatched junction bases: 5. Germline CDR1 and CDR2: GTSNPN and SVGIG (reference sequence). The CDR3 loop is CAWSTTGLYGYTF. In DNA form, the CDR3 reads TGTGCCTGGAGTACGACAGGGTTGTATGGCTACACCTTC.

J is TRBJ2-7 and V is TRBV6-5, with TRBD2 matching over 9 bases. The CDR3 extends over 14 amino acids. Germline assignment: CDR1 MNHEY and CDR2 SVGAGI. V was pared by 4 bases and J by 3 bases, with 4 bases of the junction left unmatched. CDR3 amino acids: CASSWLAGNYEQYF. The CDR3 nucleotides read TGTGCCAGCAGTTGGCTAGCGGGAAACTACGAGCAGTACTTC.

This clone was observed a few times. The DNA of the CDR3 is TGTGCCAGCAGCTTAAGACAGGGGGCCCGAGAAGCTTTCTTT. Translating it yields CASSLRQGAREAFF. V is TRBV7-9 and J is TRBJ1-1; 10 bases are shared with TRBD1. Germline loops: CDR1 SEHNR, CDR2 FQNEAQ (reference sequence). This CDR3 region has 14 residues. V gave up 2 bases and J gave up 8 bases; unmatched junction bases: 5.

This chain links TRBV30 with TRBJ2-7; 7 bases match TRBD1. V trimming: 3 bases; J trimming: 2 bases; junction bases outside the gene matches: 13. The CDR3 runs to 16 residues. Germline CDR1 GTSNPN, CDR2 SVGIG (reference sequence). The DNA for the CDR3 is TGTGCCTGGAGGCCGGCTAAACCGGGACAGACCTACGAGCAGTACTTC. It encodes CAWRPAKPGQTYEQYF.

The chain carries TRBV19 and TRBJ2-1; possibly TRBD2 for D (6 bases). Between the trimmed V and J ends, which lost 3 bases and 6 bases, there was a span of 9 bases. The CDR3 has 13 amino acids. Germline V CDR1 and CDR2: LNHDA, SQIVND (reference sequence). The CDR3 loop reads CASSIGTPNEQFF. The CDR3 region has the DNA TGTGCCAGTAGTATCGGGACTCCCAATGAGCAGTTCTTC.

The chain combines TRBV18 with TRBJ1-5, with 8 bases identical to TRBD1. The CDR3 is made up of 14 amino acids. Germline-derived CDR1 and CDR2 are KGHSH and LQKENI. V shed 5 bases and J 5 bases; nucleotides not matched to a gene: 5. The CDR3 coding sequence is TGTGCCAGCTCATCTGACAGGGGTGATCAGCCCCAGCATTTT. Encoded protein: CASSSDRGDQPQHF.

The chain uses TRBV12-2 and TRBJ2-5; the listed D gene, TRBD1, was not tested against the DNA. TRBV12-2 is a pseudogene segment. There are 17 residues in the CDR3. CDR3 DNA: TGTGCAAGTCGCTTAGCAGAGGAGGGACAGCGGCAAGAGACCCAGTACTTC. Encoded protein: CASRLAEEGQRQETQYF.

The CDR3 DNA sequence: TGTGCCAGCAACCCGGCTAAGGAGGCCCAGTACTTC. This encodes CASNPAKEAQYF. This sequence joins TRBV2 and TRBJ2-5; possibly TRBD2 for D (5 bases). Trimming pared 7 bases from V and 9 bases from J, leaving 15 bases between. The germline V gene encodes CDR1 SNHLY and CDR2 FYNNEI. This CDR3 spans 12 amino acids.

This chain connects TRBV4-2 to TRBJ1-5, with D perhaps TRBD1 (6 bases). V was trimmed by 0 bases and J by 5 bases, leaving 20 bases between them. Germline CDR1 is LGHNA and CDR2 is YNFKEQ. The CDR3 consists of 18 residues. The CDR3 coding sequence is TGTGCCAGCAGCCAAGACCCCCCTGGGGGGGGCATCGATCAGCCCCAGCATTTT. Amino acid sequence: CASSQDPPGGGIDQPQHF.

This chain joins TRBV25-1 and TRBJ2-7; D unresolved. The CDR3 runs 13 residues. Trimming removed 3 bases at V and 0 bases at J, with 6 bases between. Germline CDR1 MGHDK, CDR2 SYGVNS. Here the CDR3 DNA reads TGTGCCAGCAGTGAGTACAACTCCTACGAGCAGTACTTC. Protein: CASSEYNSYEQYF.

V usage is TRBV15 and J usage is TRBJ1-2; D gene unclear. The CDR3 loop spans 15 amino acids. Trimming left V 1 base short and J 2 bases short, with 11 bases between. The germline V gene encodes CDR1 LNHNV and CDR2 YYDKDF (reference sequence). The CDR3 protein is CATSRGGGPNYGYTF. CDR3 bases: TGTGCCACCAGCAGAGGAGGAGGTCCGAACTATGGCTACACCTTC.

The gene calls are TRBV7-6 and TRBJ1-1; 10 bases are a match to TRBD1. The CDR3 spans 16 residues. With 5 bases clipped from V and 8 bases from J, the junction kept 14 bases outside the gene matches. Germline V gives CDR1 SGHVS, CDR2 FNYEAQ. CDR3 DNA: TGTGCCAGCAGCCCAGCCCCCTCAGACAGGGGGCAAGAAGCTTTCTTT. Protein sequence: CASSPAPSDRGQEAFF.

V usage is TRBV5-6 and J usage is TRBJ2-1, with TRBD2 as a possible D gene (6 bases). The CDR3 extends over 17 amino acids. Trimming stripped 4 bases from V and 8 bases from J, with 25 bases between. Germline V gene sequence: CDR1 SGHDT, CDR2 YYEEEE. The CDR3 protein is CASSLLGTDKGSHEQFF. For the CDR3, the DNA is TGTGCCAGCAGCCTGCTAGGGACTGATAAAGGGTCCCATGAGCAGTTCTTC.

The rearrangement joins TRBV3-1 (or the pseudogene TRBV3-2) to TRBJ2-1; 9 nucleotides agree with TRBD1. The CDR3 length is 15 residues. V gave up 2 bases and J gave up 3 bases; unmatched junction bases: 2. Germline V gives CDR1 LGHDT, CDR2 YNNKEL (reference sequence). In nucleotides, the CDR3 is TGTGCCAGCAGCCAAAAGGGACAGGGCTACAATGAGCAGTTCTTC. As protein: CASSQKGQGYNEQFF.

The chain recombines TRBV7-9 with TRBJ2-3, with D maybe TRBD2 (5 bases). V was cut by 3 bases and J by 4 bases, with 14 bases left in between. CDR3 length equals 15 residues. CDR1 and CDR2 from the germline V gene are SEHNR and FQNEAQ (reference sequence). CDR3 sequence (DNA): TGTGCCAGCAGCTTGAACGAGGGATGGCCAGATACGCAGTATTTT. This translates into CASSLNEGWPDTQYF. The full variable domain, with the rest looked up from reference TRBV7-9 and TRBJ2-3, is DTGVSQNPRHKITKRGQNVTFRCDPISEHNRLYWYRQTLGQGPEFLTYFQNEAQLEKSRLLSDRFSAERPKGSFSTLEIQRTEQGDSAMYLCASSLNEGWPDTQYFGPGTRLTVL.

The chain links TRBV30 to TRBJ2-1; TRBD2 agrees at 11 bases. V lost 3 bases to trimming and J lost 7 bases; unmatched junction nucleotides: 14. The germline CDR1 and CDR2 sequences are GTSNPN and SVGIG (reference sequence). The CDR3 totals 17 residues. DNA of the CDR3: TGTGCCTGGAGCATAGGACTAGGTACTAGCGGGAGTAATGAGCAGTTCTTC. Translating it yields CAWSIGLGTSGSNEQFF.

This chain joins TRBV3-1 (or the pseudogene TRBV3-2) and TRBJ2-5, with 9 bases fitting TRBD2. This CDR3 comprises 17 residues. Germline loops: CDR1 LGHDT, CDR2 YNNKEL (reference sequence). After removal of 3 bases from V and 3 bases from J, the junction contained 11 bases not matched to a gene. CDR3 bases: TGTGCCAGCAGCCAGAGGTCGCTAGCGGGACGAAAAGAGACCCAGTACTTC. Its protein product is CASSQRSLAGRKETQYF.

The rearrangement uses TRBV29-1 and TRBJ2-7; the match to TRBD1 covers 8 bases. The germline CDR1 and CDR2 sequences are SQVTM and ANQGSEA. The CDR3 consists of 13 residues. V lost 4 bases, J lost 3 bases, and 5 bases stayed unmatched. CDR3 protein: CSVVGGQGYEQYF. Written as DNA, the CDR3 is TGCAGCGTTGTGGGAGGACAGGGCTACGAGCAGTACTTC.

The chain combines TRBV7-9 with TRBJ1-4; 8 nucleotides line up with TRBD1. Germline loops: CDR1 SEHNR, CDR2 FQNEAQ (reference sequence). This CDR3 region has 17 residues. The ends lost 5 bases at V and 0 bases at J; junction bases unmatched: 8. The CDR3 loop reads CASSLGQGGPTNEKLFF. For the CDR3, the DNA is TGTGCCAGCAGCCTCGGACAGGGTGGACCAACTAATGAAAAACTGTTTTTT.

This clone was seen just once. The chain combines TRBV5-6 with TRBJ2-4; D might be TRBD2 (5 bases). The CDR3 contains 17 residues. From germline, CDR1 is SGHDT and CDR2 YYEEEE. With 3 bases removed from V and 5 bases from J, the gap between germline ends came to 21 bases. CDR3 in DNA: TGTGCCAGCAGCTCGAGGGAGCACCGTGTACGTCAAAACATTCAGTACTTC. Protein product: CASSSREHRVRQNIQYF. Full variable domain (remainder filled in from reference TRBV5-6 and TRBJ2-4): DAGVTQSPTHLIKTRGQQVTLRCSPKSGHDTVSWYQQALGQGPQFIFQYYEEEERQRGNFPDRFSGHQFPNYSSELNVNALLLGDSALYLCASSSREHRVRQNIQYFGAGTRLSVL.

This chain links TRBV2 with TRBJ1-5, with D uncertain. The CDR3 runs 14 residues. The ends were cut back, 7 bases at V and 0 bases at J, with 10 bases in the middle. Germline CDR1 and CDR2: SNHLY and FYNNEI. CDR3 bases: TGTGCCAGCATGGCGGAGTATAGCAATCAGCCCCAGCATTTT. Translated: CASMAEYSNQPQHF.